This TCR beta chain was identified during a study of blood T cell repertoires in COVID-19. Study details: COVID-19 samples, acute and convalescent, were from the United States, Italy and Spain. T cells, B-cell-depleted T cells, or PBMCs supplied cDNA or gDNA.

This clone was recorded a few times. The authors' processing: Estimated nucleated cell counts came from reference gene primer amplification. Using immunoSEQ multiplex PCR, the repertoire was profiled, and TCRdb retains in-frame clones only, with some absent. D and trimming were read from the DNA, whereas the V and J calls and clone size are those reported in that table. The table has about 300,000 clones, about 83% seen once. The TCR sequence derives from a woman in her fifties or sixties with acute or convalescent COVID-19. Sample: peripheral blood.

The CDR3 sequence is CASSPYTGATNEKLFF. CDR3 DNA sequence: TGTGCCAGCTCACCCTACACAGGGGCAACTAATGAAAAACTGTTTTTT. The gene calls are TRBV18 and TRBJ1-4; 7 positions agree with TRBD1. CDR1 and CDR2 (germline): KGHSH, LQKENI. The CDR3 totals 16 residues. Losses at the gene ends were 3 bases for V and 0 bases for J; bases not matched to a gene: 4.